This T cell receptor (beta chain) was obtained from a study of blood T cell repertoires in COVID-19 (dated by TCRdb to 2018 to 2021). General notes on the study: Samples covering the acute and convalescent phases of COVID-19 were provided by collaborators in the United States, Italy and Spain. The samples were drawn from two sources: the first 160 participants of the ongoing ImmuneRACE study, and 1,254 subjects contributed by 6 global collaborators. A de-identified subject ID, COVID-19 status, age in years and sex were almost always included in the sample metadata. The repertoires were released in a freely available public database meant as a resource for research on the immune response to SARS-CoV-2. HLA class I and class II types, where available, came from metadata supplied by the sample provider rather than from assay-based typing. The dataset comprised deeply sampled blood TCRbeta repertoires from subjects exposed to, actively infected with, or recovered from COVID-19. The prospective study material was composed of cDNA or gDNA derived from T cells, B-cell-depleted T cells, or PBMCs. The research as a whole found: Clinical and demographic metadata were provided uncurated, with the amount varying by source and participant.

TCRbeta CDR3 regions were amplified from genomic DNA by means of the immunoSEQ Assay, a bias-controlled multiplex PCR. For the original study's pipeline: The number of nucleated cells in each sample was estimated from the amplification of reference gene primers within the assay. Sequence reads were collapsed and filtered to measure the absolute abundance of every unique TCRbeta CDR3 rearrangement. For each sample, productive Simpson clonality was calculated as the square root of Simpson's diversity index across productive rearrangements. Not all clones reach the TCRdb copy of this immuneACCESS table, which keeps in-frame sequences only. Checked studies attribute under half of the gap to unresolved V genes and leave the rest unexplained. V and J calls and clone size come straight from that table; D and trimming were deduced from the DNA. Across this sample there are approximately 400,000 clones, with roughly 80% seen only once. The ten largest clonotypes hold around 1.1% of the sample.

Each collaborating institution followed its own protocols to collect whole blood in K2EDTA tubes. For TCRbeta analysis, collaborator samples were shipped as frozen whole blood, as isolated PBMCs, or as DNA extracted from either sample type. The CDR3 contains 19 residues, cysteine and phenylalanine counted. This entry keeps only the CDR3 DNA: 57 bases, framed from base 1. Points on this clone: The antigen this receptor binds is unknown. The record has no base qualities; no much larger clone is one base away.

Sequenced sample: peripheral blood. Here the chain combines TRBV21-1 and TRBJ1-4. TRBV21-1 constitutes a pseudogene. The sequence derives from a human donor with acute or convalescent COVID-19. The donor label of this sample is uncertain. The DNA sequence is TGTGCCAGCAGGCTCACAACGACGGGAGGCGTCTCCTCTGGGTGGAAACTGTTTTTT. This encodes CASRLTTTGGVSSGWKLFF.